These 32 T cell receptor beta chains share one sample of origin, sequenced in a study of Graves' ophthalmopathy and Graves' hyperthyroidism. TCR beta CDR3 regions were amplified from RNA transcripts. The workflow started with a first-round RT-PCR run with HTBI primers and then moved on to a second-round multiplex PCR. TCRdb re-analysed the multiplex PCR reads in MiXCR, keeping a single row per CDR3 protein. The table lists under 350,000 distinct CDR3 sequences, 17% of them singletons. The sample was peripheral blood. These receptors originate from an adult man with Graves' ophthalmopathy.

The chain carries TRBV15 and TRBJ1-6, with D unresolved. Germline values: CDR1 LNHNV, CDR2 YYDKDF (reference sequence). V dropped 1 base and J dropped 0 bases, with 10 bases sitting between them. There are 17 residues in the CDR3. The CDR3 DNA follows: TGTGCCACCAGCAGAGTCAACGGTATCTCCTATAATTCACCCCTCCACTTT. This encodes CATSRVNGISYNSPLHF.

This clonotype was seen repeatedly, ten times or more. CDR3 sequence (DNA): TGCAGTGCTAGGCGAGCCGTGGATCAGCCCCAGCATTTT. This sequence encodes CSARRAVDQPQHF. The chain is built from TRBV20-1 and TRBJ1-5; no firm D call. Germline V gives CDR1 DFQATT, CDR2 SNEGSKA (reference sequence). The CDR3 spans 13 residues. Trimming took off 3 bases at V and 5 bases at J, with 11 bases between the two ends.

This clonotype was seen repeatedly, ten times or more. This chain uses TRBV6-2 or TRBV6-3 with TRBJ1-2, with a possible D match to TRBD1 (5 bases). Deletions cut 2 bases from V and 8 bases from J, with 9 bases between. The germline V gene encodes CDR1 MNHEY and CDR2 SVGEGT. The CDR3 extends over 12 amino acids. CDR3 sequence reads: CASSYRDGGYTF. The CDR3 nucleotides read TGTGCCAGCAGTTACCGGGACGGGGGCTACACCTTC.

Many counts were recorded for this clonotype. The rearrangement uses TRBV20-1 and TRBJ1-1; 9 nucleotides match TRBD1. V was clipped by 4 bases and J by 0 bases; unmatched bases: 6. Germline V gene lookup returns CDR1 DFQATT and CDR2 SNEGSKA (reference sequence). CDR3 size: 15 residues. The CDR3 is CSANPGQGMNTEAFF. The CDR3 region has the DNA TGCAGTGCTAATCCGGGACAGGGTATGAACACTGAAGCTTTCTTT.

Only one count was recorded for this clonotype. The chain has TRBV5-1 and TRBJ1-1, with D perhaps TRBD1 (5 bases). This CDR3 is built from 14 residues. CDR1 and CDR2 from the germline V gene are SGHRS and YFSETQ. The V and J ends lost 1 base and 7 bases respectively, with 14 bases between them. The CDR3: CASSLSGRIDEAFF. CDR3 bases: TGCGCCAGCAGCTTGTCAGGGAGGATTGATGAAGCTTTCTTT.

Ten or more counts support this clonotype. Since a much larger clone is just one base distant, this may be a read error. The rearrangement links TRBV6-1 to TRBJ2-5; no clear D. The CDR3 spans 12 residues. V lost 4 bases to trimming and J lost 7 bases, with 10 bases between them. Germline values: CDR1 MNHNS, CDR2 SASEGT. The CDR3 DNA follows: TGTGCCAGCAGTGTAAGGGTACGGACCCAGTACTTC. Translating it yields CASSVRVRTQYF.

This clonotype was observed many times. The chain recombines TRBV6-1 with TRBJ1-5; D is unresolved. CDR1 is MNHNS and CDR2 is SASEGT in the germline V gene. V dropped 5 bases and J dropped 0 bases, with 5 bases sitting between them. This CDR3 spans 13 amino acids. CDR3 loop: CASSSYSNQPQHF. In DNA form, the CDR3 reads TGTGCCAGCAGTAGTTATAGCAATCAGCCCCAGCATTTT.

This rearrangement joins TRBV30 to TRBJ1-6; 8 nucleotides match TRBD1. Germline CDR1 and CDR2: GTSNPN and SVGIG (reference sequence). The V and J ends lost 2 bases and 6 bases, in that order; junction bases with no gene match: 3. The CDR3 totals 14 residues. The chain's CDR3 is CAWSQGAGNSPLHF. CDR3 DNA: TGTGCCTGGAGTCAGGGGGCGGGTAATTCACCCCTCCACTTT.

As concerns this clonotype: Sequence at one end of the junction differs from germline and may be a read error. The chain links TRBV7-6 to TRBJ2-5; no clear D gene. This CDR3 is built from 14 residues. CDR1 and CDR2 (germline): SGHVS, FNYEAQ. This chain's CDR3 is CASRPRPSAETQYF. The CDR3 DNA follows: TGTGCCAGCAGACCCCGGCCGAGCGCAGAGACGCAGTACTTC.

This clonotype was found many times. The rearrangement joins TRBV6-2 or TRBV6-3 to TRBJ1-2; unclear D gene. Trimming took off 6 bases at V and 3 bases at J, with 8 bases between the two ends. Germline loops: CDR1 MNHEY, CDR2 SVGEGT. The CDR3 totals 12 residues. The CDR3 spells CASRSDHYGYTF. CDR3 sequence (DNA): TGTGCCAGCAGGTCGGATCACTATGGCTACACCTTC.

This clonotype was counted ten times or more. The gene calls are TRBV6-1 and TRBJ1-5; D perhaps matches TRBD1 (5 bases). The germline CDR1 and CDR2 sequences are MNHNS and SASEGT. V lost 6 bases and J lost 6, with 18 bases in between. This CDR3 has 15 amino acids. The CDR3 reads CASRDDSTLSQPQHF. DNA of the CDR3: TGTGCCAGCAGAGATGACAGTACACTCTCTCAGCCCCAGCATTTT.

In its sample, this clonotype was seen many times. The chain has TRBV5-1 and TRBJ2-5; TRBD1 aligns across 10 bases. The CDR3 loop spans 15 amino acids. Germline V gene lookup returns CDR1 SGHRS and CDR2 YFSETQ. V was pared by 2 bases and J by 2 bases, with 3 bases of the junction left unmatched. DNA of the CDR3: TGCGCCAGCAGCTTCCGGACAGGGGGTCAAGAGACCCAGTACTTC. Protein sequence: CASSFRTGGQETQYF.

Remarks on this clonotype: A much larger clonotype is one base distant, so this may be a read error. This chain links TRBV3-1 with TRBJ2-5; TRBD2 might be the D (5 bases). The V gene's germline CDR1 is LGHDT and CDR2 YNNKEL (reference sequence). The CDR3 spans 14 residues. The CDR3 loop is CASSQVGVQETLYF. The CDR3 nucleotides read TGTGCCAGCAGCCAAGTGGGAGTTCAAGAGACCCTGTACTTC.

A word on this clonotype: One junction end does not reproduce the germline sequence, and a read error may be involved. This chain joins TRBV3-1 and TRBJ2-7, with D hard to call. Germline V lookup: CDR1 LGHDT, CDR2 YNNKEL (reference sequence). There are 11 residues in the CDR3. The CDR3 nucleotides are TGTGCCAGCAGCCAAGAATACGAGCAGTGCTTC. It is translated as CASSQEYEQCF.

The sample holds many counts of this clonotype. DNA of the CDR3: TGCGCCAGCAGCAGACTAGCGGGGGCCAACACCGGGGAGCTGTTTTTT. Translation gives CASSRLAGANTGELFF. The chain employs TRBV5-1 and TRBJ2-2, with TRBD2 matching 12 bases. Trimming removed 4 bases from V and 2 bases from J; junction bases left unmatched: 3. This CDR3 spans 16 amino acids. The germline V gene has CDR1 SGHRS and CDR2 YFSETQ.

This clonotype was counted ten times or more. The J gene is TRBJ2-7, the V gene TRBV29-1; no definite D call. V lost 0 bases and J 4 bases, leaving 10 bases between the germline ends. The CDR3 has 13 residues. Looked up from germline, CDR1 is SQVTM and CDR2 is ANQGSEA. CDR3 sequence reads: CSVEDLGGYEQYF. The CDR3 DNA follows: TGCAGCGTTGAAGATCTGGGCGGATACGAGCAGTACTTC.

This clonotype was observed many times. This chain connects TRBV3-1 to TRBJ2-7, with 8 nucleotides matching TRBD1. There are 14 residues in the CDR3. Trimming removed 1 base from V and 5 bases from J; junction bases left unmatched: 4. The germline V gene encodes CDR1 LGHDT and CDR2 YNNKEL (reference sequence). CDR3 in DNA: TGTGCCAGCAGCCAAGCAGGGGGCTTGGACGAGCAGTACTTC. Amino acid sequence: CASSQAGGLDEQYF.

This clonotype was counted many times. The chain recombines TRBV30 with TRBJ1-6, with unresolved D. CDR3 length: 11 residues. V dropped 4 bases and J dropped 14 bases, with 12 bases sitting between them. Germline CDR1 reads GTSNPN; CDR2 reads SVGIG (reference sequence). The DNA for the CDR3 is TGTGCCTGGACCACTGACTTTTCCCTCCACTTT. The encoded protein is CAWTTDFSLHF. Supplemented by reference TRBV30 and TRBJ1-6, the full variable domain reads SQTIHQWPATLVQPVGSPLSLECTVEGTSNPNLYWYRQAAGRGLQLLFYSVGIGQISSEVPQNLSASRPQDRQFILSSKKLLLSDSGFYLCAWTTDFSLHFGNGTRLTVT.

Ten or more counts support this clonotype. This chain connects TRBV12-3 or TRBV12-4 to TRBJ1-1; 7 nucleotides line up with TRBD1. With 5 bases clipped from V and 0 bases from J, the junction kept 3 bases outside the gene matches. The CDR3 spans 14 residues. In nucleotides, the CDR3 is TGTGCCAGCAGTCCCACAGGGGTGAACACTGAAGCTTTCTTT. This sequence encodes CASSPTGVNTEAFF.

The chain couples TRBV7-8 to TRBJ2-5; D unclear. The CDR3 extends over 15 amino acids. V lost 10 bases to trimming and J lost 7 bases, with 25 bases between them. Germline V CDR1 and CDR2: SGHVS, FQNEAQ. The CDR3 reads CATQLSRSNSGTQYF. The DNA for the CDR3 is TGTGCCACCCAATTATCTAGGTCTAACTCAGGGACCCAGTACTTC.

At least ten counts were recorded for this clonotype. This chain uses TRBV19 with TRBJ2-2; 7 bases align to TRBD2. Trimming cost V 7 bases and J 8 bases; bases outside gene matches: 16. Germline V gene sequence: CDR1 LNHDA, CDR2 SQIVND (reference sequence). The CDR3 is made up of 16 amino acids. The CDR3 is CASNRLAGVREGELFF. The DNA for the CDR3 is TGTGCCAGTAATCGCCTGGCGGGAGTACGTGAAGGGGAGCTGTTTTTT.

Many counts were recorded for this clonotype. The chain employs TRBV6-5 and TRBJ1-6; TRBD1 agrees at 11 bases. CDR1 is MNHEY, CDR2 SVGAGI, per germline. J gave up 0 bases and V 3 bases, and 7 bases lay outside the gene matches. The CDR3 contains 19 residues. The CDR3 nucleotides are TGTGCCAGCAGTTATGAGGGACAGGGGGGATTCTCCTATAATTCACCCCTCCACTTT. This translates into CASSYEGQGGFSYNSPLHF.

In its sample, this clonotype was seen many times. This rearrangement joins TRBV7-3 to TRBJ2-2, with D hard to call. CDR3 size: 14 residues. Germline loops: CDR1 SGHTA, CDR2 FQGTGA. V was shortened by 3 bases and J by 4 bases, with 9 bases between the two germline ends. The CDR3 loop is CASSFLAGTGELFF. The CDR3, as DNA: TGTGCCAGCAGCTTCCTTGCCGGCACCGGGGAGCTGTTTTTT.

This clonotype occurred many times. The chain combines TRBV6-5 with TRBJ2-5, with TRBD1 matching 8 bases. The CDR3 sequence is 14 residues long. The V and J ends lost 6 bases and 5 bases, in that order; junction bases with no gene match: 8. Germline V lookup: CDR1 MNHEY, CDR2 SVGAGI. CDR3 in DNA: TGTGCCAGCAGCGCCAGACAGGGGAGGGAGACCCAGTACTTC. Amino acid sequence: CASSARQGRETQYF.

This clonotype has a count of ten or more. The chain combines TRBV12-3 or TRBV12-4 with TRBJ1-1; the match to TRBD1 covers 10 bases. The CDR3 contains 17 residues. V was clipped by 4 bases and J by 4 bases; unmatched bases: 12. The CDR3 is CASSWVGTGELGTEAFF. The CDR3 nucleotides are TGTGCCAGCAGTTGGGTGGGGACAGGGGAATTGGGCACTGAAGCTTTCTTT.

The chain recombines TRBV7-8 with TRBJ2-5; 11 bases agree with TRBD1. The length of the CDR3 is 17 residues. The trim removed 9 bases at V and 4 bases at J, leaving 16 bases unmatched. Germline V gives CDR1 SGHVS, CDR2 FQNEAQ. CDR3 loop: CASSTRTGGAGVETQYF. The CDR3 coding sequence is TGTGCCAGTAGTACCCGGACAGGGGGCGCTGGGGTAGAGACCCAGTACTTC.

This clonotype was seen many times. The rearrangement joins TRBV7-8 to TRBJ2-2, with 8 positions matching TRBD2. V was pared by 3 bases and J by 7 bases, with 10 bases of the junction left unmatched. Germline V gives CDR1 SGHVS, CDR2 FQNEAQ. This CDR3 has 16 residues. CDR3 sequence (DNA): TGTGCCAGCAGCTTTCAAAGGCGGGGGGCGAACGGGGAGCTGTTTTTT. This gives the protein CASSFQRRGANGELFF.

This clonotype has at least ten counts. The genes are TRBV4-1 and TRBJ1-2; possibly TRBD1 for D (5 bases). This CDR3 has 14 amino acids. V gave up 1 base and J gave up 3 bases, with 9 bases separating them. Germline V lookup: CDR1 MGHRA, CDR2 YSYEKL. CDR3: CASSQGGNYYGYTF. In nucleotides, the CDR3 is TGCGCCAGCAGCCAAGGGGGGAATTACTATGGCTACACCTTC.

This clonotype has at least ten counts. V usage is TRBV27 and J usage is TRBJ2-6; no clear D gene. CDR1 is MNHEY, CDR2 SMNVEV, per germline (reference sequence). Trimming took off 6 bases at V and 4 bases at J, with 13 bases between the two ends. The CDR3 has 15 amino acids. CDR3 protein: CASSDKAAGANVLTF. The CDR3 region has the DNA TGTGCCAGCAGCGACAAAGCTGCCGGGGCCAACGTCCTGACTTTC.

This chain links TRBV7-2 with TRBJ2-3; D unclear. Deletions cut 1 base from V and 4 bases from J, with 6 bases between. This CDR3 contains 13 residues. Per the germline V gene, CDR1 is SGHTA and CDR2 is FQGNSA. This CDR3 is CASSLGFADTQYF. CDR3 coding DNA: TGTGCCAGCAGCTTAGGCTTCGCAGATACGCAGTATTTT.

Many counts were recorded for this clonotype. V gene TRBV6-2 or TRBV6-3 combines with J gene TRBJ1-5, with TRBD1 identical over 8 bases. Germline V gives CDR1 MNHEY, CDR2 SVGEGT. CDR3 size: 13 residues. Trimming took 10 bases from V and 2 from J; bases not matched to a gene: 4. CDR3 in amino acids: CAIRGQGNQPQHF. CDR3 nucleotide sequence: TGTGCCATCCGGGGACAGGGCAATCAGCCCCAGCATTTT.

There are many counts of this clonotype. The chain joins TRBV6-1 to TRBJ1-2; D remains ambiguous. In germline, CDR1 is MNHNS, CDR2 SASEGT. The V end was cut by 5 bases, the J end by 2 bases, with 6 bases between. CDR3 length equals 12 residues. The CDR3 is CASSTRNYGYTF. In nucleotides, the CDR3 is TGTGCCAGCAGTACCCGGAACTATGGCTACACCTTC.